This T cell receptor beta chain originates from a study of shared clonotypes between healthy human individuals. Study details: Three plates were used per donor for CD4 naive, three for CD4 memory, two for CD8 naive and one for CD8 memory.

Germline V gene data show CDR1 as SGHRS and CDR2 as YFSETQ. Trimming removed 3 bases at V and 6 bases at J, with 10 bases between. CDR3 length: 12 residues. Study-level points and caveats: Several donors had roughly 5% of their naive CD4 clonotypes in common.

An assay was performed, and its level was deep. Original methodology: Junction-only sequences without quality scores were provided by ImmunoSEQ, so filtering was different. Measured with immunoSEQ multiplex PCR; TCRdb has only the in-frame clones, and not every one. For V, J and clone size, that table is used; D and trimming come from the DNA. The sample holds approximately 2.5 million clones, approximately 93% seen once. To note about this clone: No antigen is known for it.

Source material: naive CD4+ T cells from PBMCs. Subset here: CD45RA+ positively selected. The TCR originated in a young man in good health. Some clones in this sample may be carry-over from other donors' samples. The chain has TRBV5-1 and TRBJ2-7; D ambiguous. The chain's CDR3 is CASSWDFGEQYF. The DNA of the CDR3 is TGCGCCAGCAGCTGGGATTTTGGCGAGCAGTACTTC.